Listed below are T cell receptor beta chains from one sample, sequenced in a study of immune evolution from preneoplasia to lung adenocarcinoma. Sequencing used immunoSEQ multiplex PCR; TCRdb keeps in-frame clones, though not all of them. The sample includes tens of thousands of clones, roughly 74% of them seen just once. Input material: FFPE invasive lung adenocarcinoma tissue. These receptors were collected from a person aged 55 to 75 with lung adenocarcinoma. CDR3s include the opening cysteine and the closing phenylalanine or tryptophan. D genes are given only for firm matches. Size is stated for part of the rows, as once, few or many counts, or as a class when the clone is expanded.

V gene	clone size	J gene	D gene	CDR3 DNA	CDR3 protein
TRBV11-2	-	TRBJ2-7	TRBD2	TGTGCCAGCAGCCCGTTCGTCCTAGCGGGAGTACCCTACGAGCAGTACTTC	CASSPFVLAGVPYEQYF
TRBV18	-	TRBJ2-3	-	TGTGCCAGCTCACCAAAGGAAGGCACAGATACGCAGTATTTT	CASSPKEGTDTQYF
TRBV28	-	TRBJ2-2	-	TGTGCCAGCAGTTTACTGCGACGGGGGGGGGAGCTGTTTTTT	CASSLLRRGGELFF
TRBV2	-	TRBJ1-2	TRBD1	TGTGCCAGCAGTCGAGGACAGGGAATGGGTGGCTACACCTTC	CASSRGQGMGGYTF
TRBV28	-	TRBJ1-5	-	TGTGCCAGCAGGGAGGCCCGAAGCAATCAGCCCCAGCATTTT	CASREARSNQPQHF
TRBV18	-	TRBJ1-5	-	TGTGCCAGCTCACAGGCATTTAGCAATCAGCCCCAGCATTTT	CASSQAFSNQPQHF
TRBV10-2	-	TRBJ2-7	-	TGCGCCAGCAGTGACCCCTACGAGCAGTACTTC	CASSDPYEQYF
TRBV29-1	few	TRBJ2-3	-	TGCAGCGCCCGCAAGGGAAATACAGATACGCAGTATTTT	CSARKGNTDTQYF
TRBV5-6	-	TRBJ2-5	TRBD2	TGTGCCAGCAGCTATGGGACTAGCGGCGAAGAGACCCAGTACTTC	CASSYGTSGEETQYF
TRBV25-1	-	TRBJ1-1	-	TGTGCCAGCAGTGCAGGGGTCACTGAAGCTTTCTTT	CASSAGVTEAFF
TRBV10-3	-	TRBJ2-7	TRBD1	TGTGCCATCACTACCGGACAGGAACACGAGCAGTATTTC	CAITTGQEHEQYF
TRBV28	-	TRBJ2-7	TRBD1	TGTGCCAGCAGTTTACCGGACAGGGTTCAGCAGTACTTC	CASSLPDRVQQYF
TRBV9	medium-sized	TRBJ2-1	TRBD2	TGTGCCAGCAGCGGCTCTAGCGGGAGTTTAGATGAGCAGTTCTTC	CASSGSSGSLDEQFF
TRBV18	-	TRBJ1-1	TRBD1	TGTGCCAGCTCACCCCGGACAGGGAACACTGAAGCTTTCTTT	CASSPRTGNTEAFF
TRBV9	-	TRBJ1-3	-	TGTGCCAGCAGCCTACAGGGAGATGGAAACACCATATATTTT	CASSLQGDGNTIYF
TRBV29-1	-	TRBJ1-4	-	TGCAGCGTTTCAAACCATGGCCGGCCAAAACTGTTTTTT	CSVSNHGRPKLFF
TRBV28	-	TRBJ1-1	-	TGTGCCAGCAAAGTACAACTTTTTAACACTGAAGCTTTCTTT	CASKVQLFNTEAFF
TRBV12-5	-	TRBJ2-1	TRBD1	TGTGCTAGTGGTTCCCTACCACTATCGGGACAGGGGATGAATTTACCCCTCTACAATGAGCAGTTCTTC	CASGSLPLSGQGMNLPLYNEQFF
TRBV5-1	-	TRBJ1-4	-	TGCGCCAGCAGCTTAGGGAAAGGAGATGAAAAACTGTTTTTT	CASSLGKGDEKLFF
TRBV5-1	-	TRBJ1-1	-	TGCGCCAGCGCTATTCTTTTTTCTCGCGGGACGAACACTGAAGCTTTCTTT	CASAILFSRGTNTEAFF
TRBV19	-	TRBJ2-7	TRBD1	TGTGCCAGTAGTATGGACAGGGGGACCTACGAGCAGTACTTC	CASSMDRGTYEQYF
TRBV11-2	-	TRBJ2-6	TRBD1	TGTGCCAGCCGACAGGGGGTGGGCGGTTCCCTTTCTGGGGCCAACGTCCTGACTTTC	CASRQGVGGSLSGANVLTF
TRBV29-1	-	TRBJ2-5	-	TGCAGCGTTGGTCTTGCTGCGCAGCCTCAAGAGACCCAGTACTTC	CSVGLAAQPQETQYF
TRBV5-5	-	TRBJ1-2	TRBD1	TGTGCCAGCAGCTTAGCCGGGACAGGAATAAACTATGGCTACACCTTC	CASSLAGTGINYGYTF
TRBV7-9	-	TRBJ1-2	TRBD1	TGTGCCAGCAGCCAGGACAGGGGAGCTAACTATGGCTACACCTTC	CASSQDRGANYGYTF
TRBV12-5	once	TRBJ1-3	-	TGTGCTAGTGGTCCCCCCTTGGGGCGTGGAAACACCATATATTTT	CASGPPLGRGNTIYF
TRBV25-1	-	TRBJ2-1	-	TGTGCCAGCAGCAACAATGAGCAGTTCTTC	CASSNNEQFF
TRBV7-2	-	TRBJ1-5	-	TGTGCCAGCAGCTTATTTCTAGGATCGGTTCAGCCCCAGCATTTT	CASSLFLGSVQPQHF
TRBV2	few	TRBJ2-5	-	TGTGCCAGTCAAAGGGCCTCGGAGACCCAGTACTTC	CASQRASETQYF
TRBV5-6	-	TRBJ1-4	-	TGTGCCAGCAGCTTGGCCGGGGTAGAAAAACTGTTTTTT	CASSLAGVEKLFF
TRBV28	-	TRBJ1-2	-	TGTGCCAGCAAGAGGACAGATTTCGACTACACCTTC	CASKRTDFDYTF
TRBV6-5	-	TRBJ1-2	-	TGTGCCAGCAGTCCAGGCGGGGGGCGAACGGGCTACACCTTC	CASSPGGGRTGYTF
TRBV4-2	-	TRBJ2-2	-	TGTGCCAGCAGCCGTCCGGGGACCGGGGAGCTGTTTTTT	CASSRPGTGELFF
TRBV5-1	-	TRBJ2-3	-	TGCGCCAGCAGCCCAACACCCGTAAGCGGGCGGGGCAGAGATACGCAGTATTTT	CASSPTPVSGRGRDTQYF
TRBV10-3	-	TRBJ1-3	-	TGTGCCATCAGTGAGTCAGGGTCGGGAGACACCATATATTTT	CAISESGSGDTIYF
TRBV28	once	TRBJ1-2	-	TGTGCCAGCAGTCGCCCGGGGTACCCAGGGAATGGCTACACCTTC	CASSRPGYPGNGYTF
TRBV30	-	TRBJ2-7	-	TGTGCCTGCGGTGGCAGACGCCTCTCCTACGAGCAGTACTTC	CACGGRRLSYEQYF
TRBV19	-	TRBJ2-2	-	TGTGCCAGTAAGTTCGCGAACACCGGGGAGCTGTTTTTT	CASKFANTGELFF
TRBV11-2	-	TRBJ2-1	TRBD2	TGTGCCAGCAGCCAGACTAGCGGGGTCCACAATGAGCAGTTCTTC	CASSQTSGVHNEQFF
TRBV7-6	-	TRBJ2-5	TRBD2	TGTGCCAGCAGCCCCCCGAGAGGACTAGCGGCAGAGACCCAGTACTTC	CASSPPRGLAAETQYF
TRBV18	-	TRBJ1-3	-	TGTGCCACCACACCACGGGACATACTAGGAAACACCATATATTTT	CATTPRDILGNTIYF
TRBV6-5	-	TRBJ2-2	-	TGTGCCAGCAGGCGGGACGGGAGTCCCACCGGGGAGCTGTTTTTT	CASRRDGSPTGELFF
TRBV28	few	TRBJ1-2	TRBD1	TGTGCCAGCAGCCAGGACAGGGGGCTCCATGGCTACACCTTC	CASSQDRGLHGYTF
TRBV14	-	TRBJ2-3	-	TGTGCCAGCAGCTCCAGGACAGCTAGCACAGATACGCAGTATTTT	CASSSRTASTDTQYF
TRBV7-8	once	TRBJ1-2	-	TGTGCCAGCAGCTTAGCGCCAAGGCAGGGCTATGGCTACACCTTC	CASSLAPRQGYGYTF
TRBV9	few	TRBJ2-7	-	TGTGCCAGCAGCCCCTCGGAGGGAGGAACCTACGAGCAGTACTTC	CASSPSEGGTYEQYF
TRBV19	-	TRBJ2-3	TRBD1	TGTGCCAGTAGACAGGACAGGGGGCTAGATACGCAGTATTTT	CASRQDRGLDTQYF
TRBV10-2	-	TRBJ2-2	-	TGCGCCTCTGGGCCAGGGGACACCGGGGAGCTGTTTTTT	CASGPGDTGELFF
TRBV5-8	once	TRBJ2-7	TRBD2	TGTGCCAGCAGCCGGGAGGCAGCCGTAGCTCACGAGCAGTACTTC	CASSREAAVAHEQYF
TRBV6-1	-	TRBJ2-5	TRBD2	TGTGCCAGCAGTGCCGGGACTAGCGGGAGTTGGGTTGAGACCCAGTACTTC	CASSAGTSGSWVETQYF
TRBV6-5	-	TRBJ1-1	-	TGTGCCAGCAGTTACGACAGGTACACTGAAGCTTTCTTT	CASSYDRYTEAFF
TRBV5-1	-	TRBJ2-6	-	TGCGCCAGCAGCTTGGCTTACCTGGGCGGAGGGGCCAACGTCCTGACTTTC	CASSLAYLGGGANVLTF